The source of this T cell receptor (beta chain) is a study of blood T cell repertoires in COVID-19. This CDR3 spans 10 amino acids. V gave up 5 bases and J gave up 3 bases, with 3 bases separating them. From germline, CDR1 is SQVTM and CDR2 ANQGSEA. The assay was immunoSEQ multiplex PCR, and TCRdb's table has in-frame clones only and misses some. This table holds 200,000 to 250,000 clones, 75% to 90% found once. Participants were aged about 18 to 90 years, lived in 24 US areas, and enrolled virtually. The chain recombines TRBV29-1 with TRBJ2-3; D uncertain. What was sequenced was PBMCs or T cells enriched from blood (not recorded which). This sequence was found in a woman under 40 who had been exposed to COVID-19. CDR3 nucleotide sequence: TGCAGCGTTCGGACAGATACGCAGTATTTT. The encoded protein is CSVRTDTQYF.